Presented here are 23 T cell receptor beta chains from one specimen sequenced in a study of cytomegalovirus exposure and HLA in healthy donors. PCR involved 60 Vbeta and 13 Jbeta primers. The data were produced by immunoSEQ multiplex PCR, yet TCRdb's version contains in-frame clones alone and is incomplete. The table lists 120,000 or so clones, roughly 80% of them singletons. The source material was PBMCs. These receptors were obtained from a man aged 18 to 29 in good health and CMV-seronegative.

DNA for the CDR3: TGTGCCAGCAGCCCGGTACTGAGCACTGAAGCTTTCTTT. Translating gives CASSPVLSTEAFF. This chain uses TRBV7-8 with TRBJ1-1; D unresolved. CDR1 and CDR2 (germline): SGHVS, FQNEAQ. Trimming took off 5 bases at V and 4 bases at J, with 11 bases between the two ends. The CDR3 length is 13 residues.

This chain connects TRBV11-3 to TRBJ2-7; 7 nucleotides align to TRBD1. The CDR3 length is 16 residues. The germline CDR1 and CDR2 sequences are SGHNT and YENEEA. V lost 5 bases, J lost 5 bases, and 15 bases stayed unmatched. The CDR3 region has the DNA TGTGCCAGCAGCCCTTCGGGGCAGGGGGTAAGGAACGAGCAGTACTTC. It is translated as CASSPSGQGVRNEQYF.

V gene TRBV4-3 combines with J gene TRBJ1-6; D gene unclear. The V end lost 1 base, the J end lost 0 bases, and 7 bases lay between the germline ends. Germline CDR1 reads LGHNA; CDR2 reads YSLEER. The CDR3 runs to 16 residues. CDR3 in amino acids: CASSQGLSSYNSPLHF. In nucleotides, the CDR3 is TGCGCCAGCAGCCAAGGACTCAGCTCCTATAATTCACCCCTCCACTTT.

The V gene is TRBV7-9, the J gene TRBJ1-5; weak D call: TRBD1 (6 bases). Germline V gives CDR1 SEHNR, CDR2 FQNEAQ (reference sequence). Trimming pared 3 bases from V and 3 bases from J, leaving 15 bases between. The CDR3 sequence is 16 residues long. CDR3 loop: CASSFVAGAVNQPQHF. CDR3 DNA sequence: TGTGCCAGCAGCTTCGTTGCAGGGGCGGTCAATCAGCCCCAGCATTTT.

This chain connects TRBV7-3 to TRBJ1-1; TRBD1 aligns across 7 bases. The germline CDR1 and CDR2 sequences are SGHTA and FQGTGA. V dropped 5 bases and J dropped 0; count of bases not matched to a gene: 3. The CDR3 covers 14 residues. The DNA of the CDR3 is TGTGCCAGCAGCGCCACAGGGGTGAACACTGAAGCTTTCTTT. Its protein is CASSATGVNTEAFF.

The chain recombines TRBV2 with TRBJ2-1; 8 nucleotides match TRBD1. The CDR3 consists of 15 residues. Germline V gives CDR1 SNHLY, CDR2 FYNNEI. With 6 bases clipped from V and 2 bases from J, the junction kept 6 bases outside the gene matches. CDR3 protein: CASRGDRGPYNEQFF. The CDR3 coding sequence is TGTGCCAGCAGGGGCGACAGGGGTCCCTACAATGAGCAGTTCTTC.

The V and J genes are TRBV15 and TRBJ1-3; D is undetermined. CDR3 length equals 15 residues. Germline loops: CDR1 LNHNV, CDR2 YYDKDF (reference sequence). V shed 1 base and J shed 0 bases, with 7 bases lying between them. Written as DNA, the CDR3 is TGTGCCACCAGCAGAGCCGAGAGCTCTGGAAACACCATATATTTT. It translates to CATSRAESSGNTIYF. The complete variable domain, with remaining parts taken from reference TRBV15 and TRBJ1-3, reads DAMVIQNPRYQVTQFGKPVTLSCSQTLNHNVMYWYQQKSSQAPKLLFHYYDKDFNNEADTPDNFQSRRPNTSFCFLDIRSPGLGDTAMYLCATSRAESSGNTIYFGEGSWLTVV.

The chain is built from TRBV7-2 and TRBJ2-7, with 7 bases that match TRBD1. The germline CDR1 and CDR2 sequences are SGHTA and FQGNSA. V was pared by 0 bases and J by 2 bases, with 4 bases of the junction left unmatched. This CDR3 has 15 amino acids. The chain's CDR3 is CASSLALGGPYEQYF. In DNA form, the CDR3 reads TGTGCCAGCAGCTTAGCGTTAGGGGGCCCCTACGAGCAGTACTTC.

The sample holds one count of this clone. The chain joins TRBV11-1 to TRBJ2-3; 11 nucleotides match TRBD2. Germline assignment: CDR1 SGHAT and CDR2 FQDESV (reference sequence). The CDR3 contains 17 residues. The ends lost 5 bases at V and 1 base at J; junction bases unmatched: 8. In DNA, the CDR3 is TGTGCCAGCAGCCATAGACTAGCGGGATCTCGCACAGATACGCAGTATTTT. Its protein is CASSHRLAGSRTDTQYF.

The chain carries TRBV27 and TRBJ1-2; weak D call: TRBD1 (6 bases). CDR1 MNHEY and CDR2 SMNVEV come from the germline V gene (reference sequence). The CDR3 loop spans 16 amino acids. The V end lost 0 bases, the J end lost 6 bases, and 17 bases lay between the germline ends. In DNA, the CDR3 is TGTGCCAGCAGTTTATCAAGTGGTCAGGGGTTTGATGGCTACACCTTC. It is translated as CASSLSSGQGFDGYTF.

This chain uses TRBV19 with TRBJ1-2; D gene ambiguous. The V end lost 5 bases, the J end lost 8 bases, and 15 bases lay between the germline ends. The CDR3 runs 13 residues. Germline CDR1 and CDR2: LNHDA and SQIVND (reference sequence). The CDR3 DNA is TGTGCCAGTAGTGATCGGGCCAGCGGGGGCTACACCTTC. Its translation: CASSDRASGGYTF.

The CDR3 spells CASSLGVGAGGQETQYF. The DNA of the CDR3 is TGTGCCAGCAGCTTAGGGGTCGGAGCGGGGGGCCAAGAGACCCAGTACTTC. The J gene is TRBJ2-5, the V gene TRBV7-3; 9 bases are a match to TRBD2. Germline CDR1 is SGHTA and CDR2 is FQGTGA. This CDR3 contains 17 residues. V dropped 2 bases and J dropped 1; count of bases not matched to a gene: 8.

The rearrangement uses TRBV7-6 and TRBJ1-2, with 8 bases matching TRBD1. V was pared by 3 bases and J by 7 bases, with 10 bases of the junction left unmatched. CDR1 and CDR2 from the germline V gene are SGHVS and FNYEAQ. The CDR3 has 15 residues. In DNA, the CDR3 is TGTGCCAGCAGCTTGGGACAGGCTGATAGGGGTGGCTACACCTTC. This encodes CASSLGQADRGGYTF.

The count of this clone is one. V and J are TRBV19 and TRBJ1-1; 7 nucleotides match TRBD1. The V gene end was trimmed by 4 bases and the J gene end by 4 bases; junction bases not matched to a gene: 6. This CDR3 has 14 amino acids. Germline V gene data show CDR1 as LNHDA and CDR2 as SQIVND (reference sequence). CDR3 amino acids: CASSKPGGSTEAFF. The CDR3 DNA follows: TGTGCCAGTAGTAAGCCAGGGGGTAGCACTGAAGCTTTCTTT. Full variable domain (missing parts from reference TRBV19 and TRBJ1-1): DGGITQSPKYLFRKEGQNVTLSCEQNLNHDAMYWYRQDPGQGLRLIYYSQIVNDFQKGDIAEGYSVSREKKESFPLTVTSAQKNPTAFYLCASSKPGGSTEAFFGQGTRLTVV.

This clone was observed once. This chain links TRBV7-9 with TRBJ2-5; D not resolved. In germline, CDR1 is SEHNR, CDR2 FQNEAQ (reference sequence). The CDR3 has 15 residues. V was cut by 1 base and J by 3 bases, with 12 bases left in between. CDR3 in amino acids: CASSLGDRREETQYF. As DNA, the CDR3 is TGTGCCAGCAGCTTAGGAGATAGGAGAGAAGAGACCCAGTACTTC.

V usage is TRBV9 and J usage is TRBJ2-1; a possible D gene is TRBD1 (6 bases). V lost 0 bases and J 6 bases, leaving 10 bases between the germline ends. Looked up from germline, CDR1 is SGDLS and CDR2 is YYNGEE. The CDR3 runs to 14 residues. Here the CDR3 DNA reads TGTGCCAGCAGCGTAGCGACAGGATTCAATGAGCAGTTCTTC. Translation gives CASSVATGFNEQFF.

The rearrangement joins TRBV4-1 to TRBJ2-5, with a possible D match to TRBD2 (6 bases). The germline V gene has CDR1 MGHRA and CDR2 YSYEKL. Trimming cost V 5 bases and J 5 bases, with 15 bases left between them. The CDR3 totals 14 residues. The CDR3 coding sequence is TGCGCCAGCAGCTCGGGACTCTTAGGGGAGACCCAGTACTTC. It translates to CASSSGLLGETQYF.

The V and J genes are TRBV5-4 and TRBJ2-1; D may be TRBD1 (6 bases). CDR3 length: 15 residues. V was cut by 1 base and J by 0 bases, with 8 bases left in between. The germline gives CDR1 SGHNT, CDR2 YYREEE (reference sequence). In DNA form, the CDR3 reads TGTGCCAGCAGCTTGCAGGGGAGCTCCTACAATGAGCAGTTCTTC. It codes for CASSLQGSSYNEQFF.

The chain couples TRBV27 to TRBJ2-7; weak D call: TRBD1 (7 bases). This CDR3 has 14 residues. V was clipped by 5 bases and J by 3 bases, with 14 bases between them. CDR1 and CDR2 (germline): MNHEY, SMNVEV (reference sequence). CDR3 sequence: CASSIGGGVYEQYF. The CDR3 region has the DNA TGTGCCAGCAGTATCGGAGGGGGCGTCTACGAGCAGTACTTC.

The chain couples TRBV5-1 to TRBJ1-1; D not resolved. This CDR3 region has 14 residues. The ends were cut back, 5 bases at V and 2 bases at J, with 13 bases in the middle. Germline CDR1 SGHRS, CDR2 YFSETQ. CDR3 protein: CASSPGGGNTEAFF. In DNA, the CDR3 is TGCGCCAGCAGTCCTGGTGGAGGAAACACTGAAGCTTTCTTT.

The chain is built from TRBV6-5 and TRBJ1-2, with 8 bases matching TRBD1. From germline, CDR1 is MNHEY and CDR2 SVGAGI. V dropped 5 bases and J dropped 4; count of bases not matched to a gene: 3. The CDR3 spans 13 residues. CDR3 amino acids: CASSRQGRYGYTF. The CDR3 nucleotides are TGTGCCAGCAGTCGACAGGGGCGCTATGGCTACACCTTC.

V usage is TRBV7-9 and J usage is TRBJ2-5, with 8 bases identical to TRBD1. Germline loops: CDR1 SEHNR, CDR2 FQNEAQ (reference sequence). The V segment lost 4 bases and the J segment 4 bases; nucleotides outside the gene matches: 8. The CDR3 contains 15 residues. DNA for the CDR3: TGTGCCAGCAGCTCGGACAGGGCTGTGGGAGAGACCCAGTACTTC. As protein: CASSSDRAVGETQYF.

V usage is TRBV7-7 and J usage is TRBJ2-7; a possible D gene is TRBD1 (6 bases). CDR1 and CDR2 from the germline V gene are SSHAT and FNYEAQ (reference sequence). Deletions cut 6 bases from V and 3 bases from J, with 12 bases between. This CDR3 is 13 amino acids long. CDR3 nucleotide sequence: TGTGCCAGCAGTCCCGGACAGAACTACGAGCAGTACTTC. Its translation is CASSPGQNYEQYF. Variable domain in full (rest from reference TRBV7-7 and TRBJ2-7): GAGVSQSPRYKVTKRGQDVTLRCDPISSHATLYWYQQALGQGPEFLTYFNYEAQPDKSGLPSDRFSAERPEGSISTLTIQRTEQRDSAMYRCASSPGQNYEQYFGPGTRLTVT.